The subject of this entry is one T cell receptor (beta chain). What it binds is not known. The sample originates from a study of brain T cells in children with intractable seizures. This CDR3 is 14 amino acids long. Germline V gene data show CDR1 as MGHDK and CDR2 as SYGVNS. V shed 7 bases, J shed 4 bases, and the junction held 7 bases outside the gene matches. Surgery cases with the highest brain T cell transcript signatures were chosen for sequencing. Patients received at least one anti-epileptic drug before surgery. Overall study findings and caveats: Viral specificity was inferred only from CDR3 similarity; HCMV serostatus was unknown.

TCRdb keeps only in-frame clones here, not all; method: immunoSEQ multiplex PCR. The sample yields roughly 120,000 clones, roughly 94% seen once. The TCR sequence derives from a boy in the first two years of life with hemimegalencephaly and intractable seizures. This chain uses TRBV25-1 with TRBJ2-5; 9 nucleotides agree with TRBD2. This sample comprised peripheral blood, obtained at surgery. The chain's CDR3 is CASTPRTSAETQYF. CDR3 in DNA: TGTGCCAGCACCCCGAGGACTAGCGCAGAGACCCAGTACTTC. Full variable domain (outside the CDR3, taken from reference TRBV25-1 and TRBJ2-5): EADIYQTPRYLVIGTGKKITLECSQTMGHDKMYWYQQDPGMELHLIHYSYGVNSTEKGDLSSESTVSRIRTEHFPLTLESARPSHTSQYLCASTPRTSAETQYFGPGTRLLVL.